What follows are 28 T cell receptor beta chains derived from one specimen sequenced in a study of T-cell reconstitution after alpha-beta-depleted transplantation in children. Unique molecular identifiers were incorporated during preparation of the TCRbeta library. One entry per CDR3 protein, called by TCRdb with MiXCR from the PCR reads. Here the sample spans hundreds of thousands of distinct CDR3 sequences, roughly a tenth being singletons. Sequencing was performed on PBMCs from the stem cell graft donor, taken from the stem cell graft. These receptors were obtained from a human donor who donated a stem cell graft to a child with acute lymphoblastic leukemia.

This clonotype was picked up many times. The chain has TRBV12-3 or TRBV12-4 and TRBJ2-1; D ambiguous. The CDR3 sequence is 13 residues long. V lost 2 bases and J 5 bases, leaving 7 bases between the germline ends. CDR3 DNA sequence: TGTGCCAGCAGTTTAATGGAGAACAATGAGCAGTTCTTC. Translated: CASSLMENNEQFF.

V and J are TRBV12-3 or TRBV12-4 and TRBJ1-1, with D unclear. The CDR3 sequence is 14 residues long. Trimming stripped 5 bases from V and 1 base from J, with 11 bases between. In DNA, the CDR3 is TGTGCCAGCAGTCCGACGACACAGAACACTGAAGCTTTCTTT. It is translated as CASSPTTQNTEAFF.

This clonotype has a single count. Here the CDR3 DNA reads TGTGCCAGCAGCCTCTCCACAGCGGTATACAATGAGCAGTTCTTC. It codes for CASSLSTAVYNEQFF. V and J are TRBV11-2 and TRBJ2-1; TRBD2 might be the D (5 bases). This CDR3 contains 15 residues. Trimming shortened V by 5 bases and J by 4 bases, and 15 bases separated the two germline ends. Germline CDR1 SGHAT, CDR2 FQNNGV.

This clonotype was counted many times. The chain joins TRBV4-3 to TRBJ1-6; 7 nucleotides match TRBD1. The V gene's germline CDR1 is LGHNA and CDR2 YSLEER. This CDR3 comprises 15 residues. Unmatched junction bases numbered 3, after V lost 0 bases and J lost 7 bases. The CDR3 nucleotides read TGCGCCAGCAGCCAAGAGGGACAGATAAATTCACCCCTCCACTTT. This gives the protein CASSQEGQINSPLHF.

The rearrangement links TRBV3-1 to TRBJ1-4; D gene uncertain. Trimming stripped 6 bases from V and 8 bases from J, with 22 bases between. Germline V lookup: CDR1 LGHDT, CDR2 YNNKEL (reference sequence). This CDR3 comprises 16 residues. The CDR3 bases are TGTGCCAGCAGTTCAAACTACGTGGGTTTGGGCGAAAAACTGTTTTTT. The encoded protein is CASSSNYVGLGEKLFF.

This clonotype has a count of ten or more. The V gene is TRBV3-1, the J gene TRBJ2-3, with D uncertain. The germline gives CDR1 LGHDT, CDR2 YNNKEL (reference sequence). The CDR3 runs 17 residues. V dropped 7 bases and J dropped 0 bases, with 20 bases sitting between them. This CDR3 reads CASTRASDQRSTDTQYF. CDR3 coding DNA: TGTGCCAGCACCCGGGCGTCAGACCAGAGGAGCACAGATACGCAGTATTTT.

V is TRBV11-2 and J is TRBJ2-1, with 8 bases that match TRBD2. Looked up from germline, CDR1 is SGHAT and CDR2 is FQNNGV. The trim removed 2 bases at V and 9 bases at J, leaving 12 bases unmatched. The CDR3 extends over 16 amino acids. The CDR3 nucleotides read TGTGCCAGCAGCTTAATGGTTTCTAGCGGGTCCATTGAGCAGTTCTTC. Its protein is CASSLMVSSGSIEQFF.

The chain uses TRBV6-2 or TRBV6-3 and TRBJ1-1; tentative D call: TRBD1 (5 bases). Germline V gene lookup returns CDR1 MNHEY and CDR2 SVGEGT. V lost 6 bases to trimming and J lost 1 base, with 12 bases between them. This CDR3 region has 14 residues. The DNA for the CDR3 is TGTGCCAGCAGAGAGGACAATGCGAACACTGAAGCTTTCTTT. Its translation is CASREDNANTEAFF.

The CDR3 is CASSQEVSLARGYGYTF. The CDR3 DNA reads TGCGCCAGCAGCCAAGAAGTATCTTTGGCCAGGGGCTATGGCTACACCTTC. The chain is built from TRBV4-3 and TRBJ1-2; D is perhaps TRBD1 (6 bases). The V gene's germline CDR1 is LGHNA and CDR2 YSLEER. This CDR3 has 17 residues. The V end was cut by 0 bases, the J end by 4 bases, with 18 bases between.

V gene TRBV5-1 combines with J gene TRBJ2-2; tentative D call: TRBD1 (6 bases). The ends were cut back, 5 bases at V and 3 bases at J, with 20 bases in the middle. The germline gives CDR1 SGHRS, CDR2 YFSETQ. CDR3 length: 17 residues. This chain's CDR3 is CASRNYGTPRDTGELFF. The CDR3 DNA follows: TGCGCCAGCAGGAATTACGGGACACCGAGGGACACCGGGGAGCTGTTTTTT.

The table lists this clonotype with a few counts. V is TRBV12-3 or TRBV12-4 and J is TRBJ1-5; tentatively, D is TRBD1 (6 bases). The germline V and J ends were trimmed by 7 bases and 2 bases, with 15 bases remaining between them. The CDR3 is 15 amino acids. The CDR3 is CASNTRGGGNQPQHF. The CDR3, as DNA: TGTGCCAGCAACACACGAGGGGGAGGCAATCAGCCCCAGCATTTT.

This clonotype was seen a handful of times. One end of the junction fails to match germline, which may point to a read error. The chain joins TRBV11-2 to TRBJ2-5, with D possibly being TRBD1 (6 bases). CDR1 is SGHAT and CDR2 is FQNNGV in the germline V gene. There are 16 residues in the CDR3. CDR3 protein: CASSPNPGTSGETQHF. The DNA of the CDR3 is TGTGCCAGCAGCCCTAACCCCGGGACATCAGGGGAGACCCAGCACTTC.

This chain connects TRBV6-2 or TRBV6-3 to TRBJ2-1; D may be TRBD2 (6 bases). There are 12 residues in the CDR3. CDR1 is MNHEY and CDR2 is SVGEGT in the germline V gene. V lost 6 bases to trimming and J lost 12 bases, with 15 bases between them. CDR3 residues: CASSNGGGVQFF. In DNA form, the CDR3 reads TGTGCCAGCAGCAATGGGGGAGGAGTGCAGTTCTTC.

This clonotype was found many times. The genes are TRBV29-1 and TRBJ1-2; D is possibly TRBD1 (5 bases). From germline, CDR1 is SQVTM and CDR2 ANQGSEA. The V gene lost 7 bases and the J gene lost 5 bases, with 17 bases spanning the gap. The CDR3 totals 13 residues. CDR3 amino acids: CSAEIGDGYGYTF. The CDR3 DNA sequence: TGCAGCGCGGAGATAGGGGACGGGTATGGCTACACCTTC.

This clonotype was observed many times. V is TRBV20-1 and J is TRBJ2-1; D ambiguous. Germline V gene sequence: CDR1 DFQATT, CDR2 SNEGSKA (reference sequence). Trimming took off 1 base at V and 8 bases at J, with 6 bases between the two ends. CDR3 length equals 11 residues. This CDR3 reads CSARAVDEQFF. The DNA of the CDR3 is TGCAGTGCTAGAGCGGTCGATGAGCAGTTCTTC.

The chain couples TRBV5-1 to TRBJ2-5, with unresolved D. Germline V gives CDR1 SGHRS, CDR2 YFSETQ. This CDR3 comprises 14 residues. V was shortened by 0 bases and J by 1 base, with 7 bases between the two germline ends. CDR3: CASSLAWSQETQYF. CDR3 coding DNA: TGCGCCAGCAGCTTGGCCTGGTCCCAAGAGACCCAGTACTTC.

This clonotype was seen repeatedly, ten times or more. The chain combines TRBV18 with TRBJ1-6; TRBD1 agrees at 7 bases. Germline CDR1 is KGHSH and CDR2 is LQKENI. This CDR3 is built from 14 residues. Germline trimming cut 6 bases from V and 8 bases from J; bases unmatched to any gene: 7. In nucleotides, the CDR3 is TGTGCCAGCTCCCCAACAGGGGTCGATTCACCCCTCCACTTT. Its protein product is CASSPTGVDSPLHF.

This clonotype was detected ten times or more. This sequence joins TRBV6-1 and TRBJ2-7; no reliable D call. Germline CDR1 and CDR2: MNHNS and SASEGT. The CDR3 has 14 residues. Trimming left V 6 bases short and J 0 bases short, with 12 bases between. The CDR3 loop is CASSRSRFSYEQYF. The CDR3 DNA is TGTGCCAGCAGCCGAAGTCGCTTCTCCTACGAGCAGTACTTC.

DNA for the CDR3: TGCAGTGCTAGAGGTGGGACAGGGGGATCCAATCAGCCCCAGCATTTT. It translates to CSARGGTGGSNQPQHF. This sequence joins TRBV20-1 and TRBJ1-5; 11 bases map to TRBD1. V lost 1 base and J lost 3; bases outside the gene matches: 5. The CDR3 consists of 16 residues. Germline V gene sequence: CDR1 DFQATT, CDR2 SNEGSKA (reference sequence).

This clonotype was counted many times. V usage is TRBV12-3 or TRBV12-4 and J usage is TRBJ1-5, with a weak D call TRBD1 (5 bases). CDR3 length: 15 amino acids. V lost 3 bases to trimming and J lost 5 bases, with 14 bases between them. Here the CDR3 reads CASSFKTLGDQPQHF. The CDR3 nucleotides are TGTGCCAGCAGTTTTAAAACTTTGGGGGATCAGCCCCAGCATTTT.

There are many counts of this clonotype. This chain connects TRBV10-2 to TRBJ2-7; possibly TRBD1 for D (6 bases). Germline CDR1 WSHSY, CDR2 SAAADI. Between the trimmed V and J ends, which lost 0 bases and 5 bases, there was a span of 17 bases. The CDR3 spans 16 residues. CDR3 amino acids: CASSESGGFLGDEQYF. For the CDR3, the DNA is TGCGCCAGCAGTGAGTCTGGGGGCTTTTTGGGCGACGAGCAGTACTTC.

Only a few counts were recorded for this clonotype. This chain uses TRBV4-2 with TRBJ2-1, with 12 positions matching TRBD2. The CDR3 is 17 residues long. In germline, CDR1 is LGHNA, CDR2 YNFKEQ. Trimming took 2 bases from V and 2 from J; bases not matched to a gene: 4. The CDR3 sequence: CASSQSSGGATYNEQFF. CDR3 bases: TGTGCCAGCAGCCAATCTAGCGGGGGGGCGACCTACAATGAGCAGTTCTTC.

The CDR3 nucleotides read TGCGCCAGCAGCTTGGCCAGATCGGCAGATACGCAGTATTTT. It codes for CASSLARSADTQYF. The genes are TRBV5-1 and TRBJ2-3; no clear D gene. The germline V and J ends were trimmed by 0 bases and 4 bases, with 9 bases remaining between them. The CDR3 totals 14 residues. Germline V gene lookup returns CDR1 SGHRS and CDR2 YFSETQ.

This clonotype was found once. The V and J genes are TRBV4-1 and TRBJ2-1, with D tentatively TRBD1 or TRBD2 (6 bases each). CDR1 and CDR2 from the germline V gene are MGHRA and YSYEKL. The CDR3 totals 15 residues. V was trimmed by 0 bases and J by 13 bases, leaving 19 bases between them. The CDR3 reads CASSQDTGGPTDQFF. CDR3 nucleotides: TGCGCCAGCAGCCAAGATACCGGGGGCCCAACTGATCAGTTCTTC.

In this sample, this clonotype turned up a few times. This chain joins TRBV2 and TRBJ1-1; 9 nucleotides line up with TRBD1. Germline lookup yields CDR1 SNHLY and CDR2 FYNNEI. V gave up 4 bases and J gave up 9 bases; unmatched junction bases: 12. The CDR3 runs to 15 residues. For the CDR3, the DNA is TGTGCCAGCAGTGGGACAGGGGTAGTCGATGGGCAAGCTTTCTTT. Protein: CASSGTGVVDGQAFF.

This clonotype occurred once. The rearrangement joins TRBV12-3 or TRBV12-4 to TRBJ1-2, with TRBD1 matching over 7 bases. The CDR3 runs to 15 residues. Trimming removed 6 bases from V and 6 bases from J; junction bases left unmatched: 13. DNA for the CDR3: TGTGCCAGCAGCCCTACAGGGGCCCCTGCAAATGGCTACACCTTC. Its translation is CASSPTGAPANGYTF.

The V and J genes are TRBV3-1 and TRBJ1-1; 7 nucleotides line up with TRBD1. Germline CDR1 and CDR2: LGHDT and YNNKEL (reference sequence). This CDR3 is built from 15 residues. J was trimmed by 1 base and V by 3 bases; bases with no gene match: 5. The CDR3 sequence: CASSHWDRSNTEAFF. CDR3 DNA sequence: TGTGCCAGCAGCCATTGGGACAGATCGAACACTGAAGCTTTCTTT.

The rearrangement uses TRBV6-5 and TRBJ1-2, with TRBD1 as a possible D gene (6 bases). CDR1 MNHEY and CDR2 SVGAGI come from the germline V gene. Trimming removed 7 bases at V and 3 bases at J, with 12 bases between. This CDR3 has 13 amino acids. CDR3 loop: CASMGDTHYGYTF. For the CDR3, the DNA is TGTGCCAGCATGGGGGACACCCACTATGGCTACACCTTC.